The 3 T cell receptor beta chains below were found in one sample sequenced in a study of technical replicates of blood from a handful of donors. Produced via immunoSEQ multiplex PCR; TCRdb's table is partial and in-frame only. The sample lists roughly 93,000 clones, approximately 94% occurring once. Sequences were obtained from T cells isolated from PBMCs. The receptors shown here come from a human donor in good health.

This rearrangement joins TRBV6-1 to TRBJ1-4; D remains unclear. The V gene lost 6 bases and the J gene lost 8 bases, with 16 bases spanning the gap. Germline-derived CDR1 and CDR2 are MNHNS and SASEGT. This CDR3 spans 14 amino acids. In DNA form, the CDR3 reads TGTGCCAGCAGCGGGTCCGGCTCTTCCGAAAAACTGTTTTTT. Residues: CASSGSGSSEKLFF.

This rearrangement joins TRBV6-6 to TRBJ2-1; 8 positions match TRBD2. CDR1 is MNHNY, CDR2 SVGAGI, per germline (reference sequence). With 1 base clipped from V and 6 bases from J, the junction kept 8 bases outside the gene matches. The CDR3 is made up of 16 amino acids. CDR3 sequence reads: CASSYLISGSGNEQFF. As DNA, the CDR3 is TGTGCCAGCAGTTACTTAATAAGCGGGAGTGGCAATGAGCAGTTCTTC.

The V gene is TRBV5-1, the J gene TRBJ1-2, with 7 bases that match TRBD1. The CDR3 spans 15 residues. Trimming cost V 3 bases and J 6 bases; bases outside gene matches: 11. Germline V lookup: CDR1 SGHRS, CDR2 YFSETQ. The CDR3 bases are TGCGCCAGCAGCTGGGCCGACAGGGCTGAGAATGGCTACACCTTC. Translating it yields CASSWADRAENGYTF.